The clone carrying this T cell receptor beta chain was detected only once. Its antigen is as yet unknown. The sample is drawn from a study of cytomegalovirus exposure and HLA in healthy donors. Study observations and caveats: Later genetic work tied a missense DCLRE1C variant to beta-chain V and J trimming. Overall, under 200 TCR beta chains were annotated as cytomegalovirus-associated.

The CDR3 runs to 15 residues. V trimming: 5 bases; J trimming: 3 bases; junction bases outside the gene matches: 7. Germline V gene data show CDR1 as MNHEY and CDR2 as SVGAGI. The study sampled nominally healthy donors, though unrecorded immune exposures were likely. PCR primers comprised 60 Vbeta and 13 Jbeta primers. The table came from immunoSEQ multiplex PCR; TCRdb's copy has only in-frame clones and leaves some out. The sample lists 80,000 to 100,000 clones, about four fifths occurring once. The chain links TRBV6-5 to TRBJ2-7; TRBD1 aligns across 10 bases. The sequence was collected from a man aged 35 to 55 in good health and CMV-seropositive. The sample comprised PBMCs. The CDR3 region has the DNA TGTGCCAGCAGTCGCGGGGGACAGGGGTACTACGAGCAGTACTTC. Translated: CASSRGGQGYYEQYF.